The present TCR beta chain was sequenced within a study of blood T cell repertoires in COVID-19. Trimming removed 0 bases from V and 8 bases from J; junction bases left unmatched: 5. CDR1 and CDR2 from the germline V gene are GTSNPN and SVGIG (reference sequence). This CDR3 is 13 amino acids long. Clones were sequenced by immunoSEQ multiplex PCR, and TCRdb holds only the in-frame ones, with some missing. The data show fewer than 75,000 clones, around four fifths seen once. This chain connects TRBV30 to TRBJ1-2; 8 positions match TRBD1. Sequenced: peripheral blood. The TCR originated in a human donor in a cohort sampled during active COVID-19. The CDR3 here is CAWSVGQVGGYTF. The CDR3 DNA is TGTGCCTGGAGTGTGGGACAGGTAGGAGGCTACACCTTC.